The source of this TCR beta chain is a study of blood T cell repertoires in COVID-19. The overall study: There were acute and convalescent COVID-19 samples, and they came from the United States, Italy and Spain. In each case, the material was cDNA or gDNA derived from T cells, B-cell-depleted T cells, or PBMCs.

Participants were placed into cohorts based on the clinical history they reported. The CDR3 spans 15 residues. Germline assignment: CDR1 LNHDA and CDR2 SQIVND (reference sequence). J lost 6 bases, V lost 3 bases, and 6 bases had no gene match. Original methodology: For nucleated cells, counts were estimated from reference gene primer amplification. This table comes from immunoSEQ multiplex PCR, and its TCRdb copy is limited to in-frame clones, with some not included. D and trimming come from the DNA, and the V and J calls and clone size come from that table. The top ten clones hold approximately 1.3% of a sample with roughly 260,000 clones, about 91% of them seen once.

This chain connects TRBV19 to TRBJ1-5, with 9 bases matching TRBD1. The material sequenced was PBMCs or T cells enriched from blood (not recorded which). This TCR was recovered from a human donor in a cohort exposed to, infected with or recovered from COVID-19 (not recorded which). The donor label of this sample is uncertain. The CDR3 reads CASSISGQGRQPQHF. CDR3 DNA sequence: TGTGCCAGTAGTATTTCGGGACAGGGTCGTCAGCCCCAGCATTTT. The variable domain in full, completed from reference TRBV19 and TRBJ1-5, reads DGGITQSPKYLFRKEGQNVTLSCEQNLNHDAMYWYRQDPGQGLRLIYYSQIVNDFQKGDIAEGYSVSREKKESFPLTVTSAQKNPTAFYLCASSISGQGRQPQHFGDGTRLSIL.